These 4 T cell receptor beta chains share one sample of origin, sequenced in a study of CD8+CD57+ T cells in acquired aplastic anemia. Genomic DNA acted as the template from which TCR beta VDJ combination and CDR3 sequence profiling were carried out. TCRdb processed the reads anew with MiXCR; each CDR3 protein has one entry. Of hundreds of thousands of distinct CDR3 sequences listed, around 68% are singletons. The sample taken for sequencing was sorted CD4+, CD8+, or CD8+CD57+ T cells (not recorded which) from PBMCs. All receptors come from a human donor in good health, serving as a control.

This sequence joins TRBV24-1 and TRBJ2-3, with D hard to call. The DNA matches TRBJ1-5 better at its end, which makes the J call doubtful. The CDR3 runs 14 residues. Germline V gene sequence: CDR1 KGHDR, CDR2 SFDVKD. The CDR3 region has the DNA TGTGCCACCAGTGATCAGACGGGCAATCAGCCCCAGCATTTT. Amino acids: CATSDQTGNQPQHF.

The CDR3 DNA sequence: TGCAGTGCTCCACCACAGTCCGGGACAGAAGAGACCCAGTACTTC. Residues: CSAPPQSGTEETQYF. The chain couples TRBV20-1 to TRBJ2-5; 7 positions match TRBD1. The CDR3 has 15 amino acids. The germline V gene encodes CDR1 DFQATT and CDR2 SNEGSKA (reference sequence). With 5 bases clipped from V and 3 bases from J, the junction kept 12 bases outside the gene matches.

The rearrangement uses TRBV11-2 and TRBJ2-5; either TRBD1 or TRBD2 may supply D (7 bases each). V was trimmed by 5 bases and J by 5 bases, leaving 15 bases between them. The CDR3 extends over 14 amino acids. Germline V gene lookup returns CDR1 SGHAT and CDR2 FQNNGV. The CDR3 DNA reads TGTGCCAGCAGCCAGGGGGGGCCCGTGGAGACCCAGTACTTC. Encoded protein: CASSQGGPVETQYF.

The chain recombines TRBV6-6 with TRBJ2-5, with 7 nucleotides matching TRBD1. CDR1 is MNHNY, CDR2 SVGAGI, per germline (reference sequence). The CDR3 is 16 amino acids. J was trimmed by 4 bases and V by 8 bases; bases with no gene match: 16. CDR3 protein: CASLDPTGDGRETQYF. CDR3 DNA: TGTGCCAGCCTTGACCCCACAGGGGACGGTAGAGAGACCCAGTACTTC.